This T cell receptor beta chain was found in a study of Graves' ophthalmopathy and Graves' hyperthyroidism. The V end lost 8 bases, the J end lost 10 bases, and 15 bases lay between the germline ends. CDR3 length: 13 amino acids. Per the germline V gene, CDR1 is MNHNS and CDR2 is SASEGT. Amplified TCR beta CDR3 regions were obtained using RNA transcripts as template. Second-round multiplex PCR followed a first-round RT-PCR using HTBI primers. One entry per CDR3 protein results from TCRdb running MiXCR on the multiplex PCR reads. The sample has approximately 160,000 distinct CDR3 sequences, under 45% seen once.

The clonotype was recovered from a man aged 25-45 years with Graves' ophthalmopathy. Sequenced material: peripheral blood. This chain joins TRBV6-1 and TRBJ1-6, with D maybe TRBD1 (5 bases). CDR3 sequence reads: CASWSGGSSPLHF. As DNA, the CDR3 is TGTGCCAGCTGGTCGGGGGGGAGCTCACCCCTCCACTTT.